This T cell receptor (beta chain) comes out of a study of beta chain features in type 1 diabetes. General observations from the study: Across all four CD4+ subsets, people with type 1 diabetes showed modestly shorter TCRB CDR3s.

About this clone itself: Its cognate antigen is unknown.

V lost 4 bases and J lost 4; bases outside the gene matches: 8. From germline, CDR1 is SGHDN and CDR2 FVKESK. There are 15 residues in the CDR3. All of the isolated RNA was reverse transcribed, so expressed TCRB transcripts were sequenced. Repertoires were generated with immunoSEQ multiplex PCR, while TCRdb's copy carries only in-frame clones and drops some. Among some 240,000 clones listed, roughly 17% were seen once. Via CD45RO/CCR7/CD25/CD127/CD95/CD27, cells of the CD4+ naive, central memory, regulatory and stem cell-like memory subsets were sorted. The J gene is TRBJ2-7, the V gene TRBV14, with 9 bases identical to TRBD1. The receptor's source is a man aged 25-45 years with type 1 diabetes. Sequencing input: naive CD4+ T cells from blood. The CDR3 nucleotides read TGTGCCAGCAGCCCGAGACAGGGGGACTCATACGAGCAGTACTTC. Residues: CASSPRQGDSYEQYF. Combining the CDR3 with reference TRBV14 and TRBJ2-7 gives the whole variable domain EAGVTQFPSHSVIEKGQTVTLRCDPISGHDNLYWYRRVMGKEIKFLLHFVKESKQDESGMPNNRFLAERTGGTYSTLKVQPAELEDSGVYFCASSPRQGDSYEQYFGPGTRLTVT.